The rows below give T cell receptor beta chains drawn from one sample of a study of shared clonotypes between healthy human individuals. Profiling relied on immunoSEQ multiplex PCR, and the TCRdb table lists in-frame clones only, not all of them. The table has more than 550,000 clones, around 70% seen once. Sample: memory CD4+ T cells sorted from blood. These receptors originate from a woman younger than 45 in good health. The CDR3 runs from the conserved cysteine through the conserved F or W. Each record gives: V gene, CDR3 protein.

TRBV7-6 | CASSPQGQRVGNTIYF
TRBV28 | CASSEMGGVPQHF
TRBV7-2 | CASSPIALIYNEQFF
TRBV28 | CASSLGGRIDQPQHF
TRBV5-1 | CASRYREDQPQHF
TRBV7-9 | CASSLAHNGNAEAFF
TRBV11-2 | CASSSTTEYYEQYF
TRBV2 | CASRGERNEKLFF
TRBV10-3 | CAISATANYGYTF
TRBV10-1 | CASSAQGANGELFF
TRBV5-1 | CASSAYPAGETGELFF
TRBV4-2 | CASSQQKVATNEKLFF
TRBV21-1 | CASSMSAQAPGNTIYF
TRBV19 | CASRGERTGGHQPQHF
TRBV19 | CASTQGAGRGKNIQYF
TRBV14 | CASSPRVLLGTEAFF
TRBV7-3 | CASSVVAGAYNEQFF
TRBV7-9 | CASSFSGTSPNEQFF
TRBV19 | CASTSGQGRTGELFF
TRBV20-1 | CSAAETQYF